The 13 T cell receptor beta chains given below trace back to one sample, sequenced in a study of blood T cell repertoires in COVID-19. Clones were read by immunoSEQ multiplex PCR, and TCRdb kept only the in-frame ones, dropping some. The sample lists hundreds of thousands of clones; approximately 89% were seen once. Sequencing was done on a sample of PBMCs or T cells enriched from blood (not recorded which). These receptors all come from a woman aged 30 to 39 who had recovered from COVID-19.

The rearrangement uses TRBV5-1 and TRBJ2-7; tentatively, D is TRBD1 (6 bases). The germline CDR1 and CDR2 sequences are SGHRS and YFSETQ. The CDR3 is made up of 15 amino acids. Trimming cost V 0 bases and J 3 bases, with 13 bases left between them. CDR3 nucleotide sequence: TGCGCCAGCAGCTTGGAAGGGGGACGGAACTACGAGCAGTACTTC. Encoded protein: CASSLEGGRNYEQYF.

The chain employs TRBV18 and TRBJ1-4, with a weak D call TRBD1 (6 bases). Germline values: CDR1 KGHSH, CDR2 LQKENI. This CDR3 spans 15 amino acids. The V gene lost 0 bases and the J gene lost 3 bases, with 8 bases spanning the gap. The CDR3 DNA follows: TGTGCCAGCTCACCACCAGACAGGTCTAATGAAAAACTGTTTTTT. Residues: CASSPPDRSNEKLFF.

The chain employs TRBV7-3 and TRBJ1-2; the D gene is possibly TRBD1 (6 bases). CDR3 length: 14 amino acids. Germline loops: CDR1 SGHTA, CDR2 FQGTGA. V gave up 1 base and J gave up 8 bases, with 14 bases separating them. The CDR3 coding sequence is TGTGCCAGCAGCTTAAACGGGGCAGGGGAGGGCTACACCTTC. It encodes CASSLNGAGEGYTF.

J is TRBJ1-2 and V is TRBV19; tentatively, D is TRBD1 (5 bases). V lost 3 bases and J 5 bases, leaving 13 bases between the germline ends. Germline V gene lookup returns CDR1 LNHDA and CDR2 SQIVND (reference sequence). The CDR3 loop spans 14 amino acids. The CDR3 reads CASSMDGTGYGYTF. The CDR3 DNA sequence: TGTGCCAGTAGTATGGACGGCACAGGTTATGGCTACACCTTC.

This sequence joins TRBV3-1 (or the pseudogene TRBV3-2) and TRBJ2-3, with 9 bases lining up with TRBD1. Germline V lookup: CDR1 LGHDT, CDR2 YNNKEL (reference sequence). The CDR3 covers 16 residues. V gave up 7 bases and J gave up 1 base; unmatched junction bases: 9. The DNA for the CDR3 is TGTGCCAGCAATCTACAGGGGGCGAGGGGCACAGATACGCAGTATTTT. Protein: CASNLQGARGTDTQYF.

The rearrangement joins TRBV6-2 or TRBV6-3 to TRBJ2-7; the match to TRBD1 covers 7 bases. The J segment lost 0 bases and the V segment lost 6 bases, leaving 8 bases of the junction unmatched. The CDR3 is 15 amino acids. Germline V gives CDR1 MNHEY, CDR2 SVGEGT. The CDR3 here is CASSVDRWSSYEQYF. The CDR3 DNA reads TGTGCCAGCAGCGTGGACAGGTGGAGCTCCTACGAGCAGTACTTC.

The V call is TRBV28, the J call TRBJ2-7; 11 bases line up with TRBD2. CDR1 and CDR2 (germline): MDHEN, SYDVKM. The CDR3 has 16 residues. Trimming removed 3 bases from V and 2 bases from J; junction bases left unmatched: 6. Here the CDR3 reads CASSFLAGGSTYEQYF. The CDR3 DNA sequence: TGTGCCAGCAGTTTCCTAGCGGGAGGCTCCACCTACGAGCAGTACTTC.

The V gene is TRBV19, the J gene TRBJ2-1, with 8 bases matching TRBD1. Germline trimming cut 3 bases from V and 14 bases from J; bases unmatched to any gene: 9. The germline V gene encodes CDR1 LNHDA and CDR2 SQIVND (reference sequence). This CDR3 region has 13 residues. This chain's CDR3 is CASSIAGGPSEFF. The CDR3 region has the DNA TGTGCCAGTAGTATCGCAGGGGGCCCAAGTGAGTTCTTC.

V gene TRBV5-5 combines with J gene TRBJ1-2, with 9 bases identical to TRBD1. The V gene's germline CDR1 is SGHKS and CDR2 YYEKEE (reference sequence). J was trimmed by 4 bases and V by 0 bases; bases with no gene match: 4. The CDR3 is 15 amino acids. The CDR3 loop reads CASSLDRGLTYGYTF. The CDR3 DNA reads as TGTGCCAGCAGCTTGGACAGGGGGCTTACCTATGGCTACACCTTC.

This clone has just one count. This chain joins TRBV10-3 and TRBJ1-5; 7 nucleotides match TRBD1. From germline, CDR1 is ENHRY and CDR2 SYGVKD. The CDR3 extends over 17 amino acids. The V and J ends lost 2 bases and 3 bases, in that order; junction bases with no gene match: 10. CDR3 DNA: TGTGCCATCAGTGAGCCGGGTCGAGGGGGCCTCAATCAGCCCCAGCATTTT. Translated: CAISEPGRGGLNQPQHF.

This chain connects TRBV14 to TRBJ2-7, with a possible D match to TRBD1 (6 bases). Germline V gene sequence: CDR1 SGHDN, CDR2 FVKESK. The CDR3 has 12 amino acids. V was shortened by 1 base and J by 6 bases, with 7 bases between the two germline ends. The CDR3 is CASSQVRGEQYF. DNA of the CDR3: TGTGCCAGCAGCCAAGTCAGGGGCGAGCAGTACTTC.

V and J are TRBV5-6 and TRBJ2-7; D may be TRBD2 (5 bases). The germline CDR1 and CDR2 sequences are SGHDT and YYEEEE. V dropped 0 bases and J dropped 8 bases, with 12 bases sitting between them. This CDR3 has 13 residues. The CDR3 DNA reads TGTGCCAGCAGCTTGGCCGGGAACCAAAAGCAGTACTTC. This encodes CASSLAGNQKQYF.

The rearrangement uses TRBV6-1 and TRBJ2-5, with 9 bases that match TRBD2. From germline, CDR1 is MNHNS and CDR2 SASEGT. The V and J ends lost 0 bases and 2 bases, in that order; junction bases with no gene match: 1. The CDR3 totals 15 residues. CDR3 in amino acids: CASSEATSGQETQYF. The CDR3 region has the DNA TGTGCCAGCAGTGAAGCGACTAGCGGACAAGAGACCCAGTACTTC.